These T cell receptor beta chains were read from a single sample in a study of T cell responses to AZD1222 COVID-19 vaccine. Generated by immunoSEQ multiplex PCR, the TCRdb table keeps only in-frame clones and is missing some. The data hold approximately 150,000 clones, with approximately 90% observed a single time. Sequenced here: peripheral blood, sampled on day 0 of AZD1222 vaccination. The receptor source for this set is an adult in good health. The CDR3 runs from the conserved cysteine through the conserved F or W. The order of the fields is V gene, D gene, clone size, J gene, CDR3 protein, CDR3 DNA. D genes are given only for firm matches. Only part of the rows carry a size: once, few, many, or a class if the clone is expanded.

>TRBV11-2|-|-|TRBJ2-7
CASSPRVPYEQYF
TGTGCCAGCAGCCCAAGGGTCCCCTACGAGCAGTACTTC
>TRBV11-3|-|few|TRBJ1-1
CASSFSTGRNTEAFF
TGTGCCAGCAGCTTTTCAACAGGGAGGAACACTGAAGCTTTCTTT
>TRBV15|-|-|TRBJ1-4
CATGESTTNEKLFF
TGTGCCACCGGGGAGTCCACAACTAATGAAAAACTGTTTTTT
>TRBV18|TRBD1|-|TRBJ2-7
CASSPAGTGDYEQYF
TGTGCCAGCTCACCCGCCGGGACAGGGGACTACGAGCAGTACTTC
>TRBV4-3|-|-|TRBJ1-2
CASSPYGGFYGYTF
TGCGCCAGCAGCCCCTACGGGGGTTTCTATGGCTACACCTTC
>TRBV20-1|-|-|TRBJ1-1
CSASDRGRGGDEAFF
TGCAGTGCTAGTGACCGGGGGCGCGGGGGGGATGAAGCTTTCTTT
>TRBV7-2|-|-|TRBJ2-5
CASSPDLHQETQYF
TGTGCCAGCAGCCCAGACTTACACCAAGAGACCCAGTACTTC
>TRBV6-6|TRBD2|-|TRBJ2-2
CASKPERDTGELFF
TGTGCCAGCAAACCCGAGCGGGATACCGGGGAGCTGTTTTTT
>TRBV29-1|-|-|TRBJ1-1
CSVGGPLIGAFF
TGCAGCGTTGGGGGGCCACTTATAGGAGCTTTCTTT
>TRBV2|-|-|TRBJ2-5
CASSAATGTTAPETQYF
TGTGCCAGCAGTGCCGCAACCGGGACCACGGCCCCAGAGACCCAGTACTTC
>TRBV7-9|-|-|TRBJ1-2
CASSLGGGGTTYGYTF
TGTGCCAGCAGCTTAGGGGGCGGAGGGACGACCTATGGCTACACCTTC
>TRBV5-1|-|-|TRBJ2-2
CASSLTGKGEAGELFF
TGCGCCAGCAGCCTCACCGGGAAGGGGGAGGCCGGGGAGCTGTTTTTT
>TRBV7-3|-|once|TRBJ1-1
CASSLGINTEAFF
TGTGCCAGCAGCTTAGGAATTAACACTGAAGCTTTCTTT
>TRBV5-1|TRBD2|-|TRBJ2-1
CASSRTSGPNNEQFF
TGCGCCAGCAGCCGGACTAGCGGGCCAAACAATGAGCAGTTCTTC
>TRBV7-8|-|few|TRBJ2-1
CASSLAEGGRNEQFF
TGTGCCAGCAGCTTAGCGGAGGGGGGTCGCAATGAGCAGTTCTTC
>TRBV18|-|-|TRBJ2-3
CASSPNVWGASTDTQYF
TGTGCCAGCTCACCAAATGTATGGGGGGCCAGCACAGATACGCAGTATTTT
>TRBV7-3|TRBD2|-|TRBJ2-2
CASSLGTSGYTGELFF
TGTGCCAGCAGCTTAGGGACTAGCGGATACACCGGGGAGCTGTTTTTT
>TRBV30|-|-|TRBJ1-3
CAWSVELACDF
TGTGCCTGGAGTGTTGAGTTGGCCTGCGATTTT
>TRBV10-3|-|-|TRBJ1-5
CAISGVLAGNQPQHF
TGTGCCATCAGCGGGGTTTTGGCCGGGAATCAGCCCCAGCATTTT
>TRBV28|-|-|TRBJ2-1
CASSSRGYSYNEQFF
TGTGCCAGCAGTTCACGAGGGTACTCCTACAATGAGCAGTTCTTC
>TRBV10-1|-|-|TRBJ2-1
CASSVEVKAEQFF
TGCGCCAGCAGTGTGGAGGTGAAGGCTGAGCAGTTCTTC
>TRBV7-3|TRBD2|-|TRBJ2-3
CASSLYAGASDTQYF
TGTGCCAGCAGCTTATACGCGGGAGCGTCAGATACGCAGTATTTT
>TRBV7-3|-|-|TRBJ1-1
CASRRTVNTEAFF
TGTGCCAGCAGACGCACAGTGAACACTGAAGCTTTCTTT
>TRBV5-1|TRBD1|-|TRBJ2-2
CASILDRGPPGELFF
TGCGCCAGCATCTTGGACAGGGGGCCTCCCGGGGAGCTGTTTTTT
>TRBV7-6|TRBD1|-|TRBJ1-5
CASSLGGTGVSNQPQHF
TGTGCCAGCAGCTTAGGGGGGACAGGGGTTAGCAATCAGCCCCAGCATTTT
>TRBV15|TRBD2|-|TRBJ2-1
CATSRVYGAGGPSNEQFF
TGTGCCACCAGCAGAGTGTACGGAGCGGGAGGGCCAAGTAATGAGCAGTTCTTC
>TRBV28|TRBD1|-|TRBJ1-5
CASMVTGQGSNQPQHF
TGTGCCAGCATGGTTACGGGACAGGGGAGCAATCAGCCCCAGCATTTT
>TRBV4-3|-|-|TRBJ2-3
CASSQDTRFSDTQYF
TGCGCCAGCAGCCAAGACACCCGTTTCTCAGATACGCAGTATTTT
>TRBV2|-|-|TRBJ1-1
CASSGAGNEAFF
TGTGCCAGCTCTGGGGCAGGGAACGAAGCTTTCTTT
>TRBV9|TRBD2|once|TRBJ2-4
CASSVGPASGTLLAKNIQYF
TGTGCCAGCAGCGTCGGTCCGGCTAGCGGGACCCTTCTAGCCAAAAACATTCAGTACTTC
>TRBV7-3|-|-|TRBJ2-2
CASSLAGGELFF
TGTGCCAGCAGCTTAGCGGGCGGGGAGCTGTTTTTT
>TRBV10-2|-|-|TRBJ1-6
CASSPPGVGRHSGSPLHF
TGCGCCAGCAGTCCTCCCGGCGTAGGGCGTCATTCGGGTTCACCCCTCCACTTT
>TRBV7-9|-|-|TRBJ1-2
CASSLGGNYGYTF
TGTGCCAGCAGCTTGGGGGGTAACTATGGCTACACCTTC
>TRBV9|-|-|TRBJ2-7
CASSPNPYTYEQYF
TGTGCCAGCAGCCCCAACCCCTATACCTACGAGCAGTACTTC
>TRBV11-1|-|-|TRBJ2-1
CASSLTMYNEQFF
TGTGCCAGCAGCTTAACTATGTACAATGAGCAGTTCTTC
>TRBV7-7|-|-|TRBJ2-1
CASSLFGESEQFF
TGTGCTAGCAGCTTATTCGGGGAGTCTGAGCAGTTCTTC
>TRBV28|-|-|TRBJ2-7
CASTATDLYEQYF
TGTGCCAGCACCGCGACAGACCTCTACGAGCAGTACTTC
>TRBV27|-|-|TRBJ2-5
CASSLWGTGDQETQYF
TGTGCCAGCAGTTTATGGGGGACGGGGGACCAAGAGACCCAGTACTTC
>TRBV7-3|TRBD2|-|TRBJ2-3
CASSPLELAGGITDTQYF
TGTGCCAGCAGCCCTCTTGAACTAGCGGGAGGGATCACAGATACGCAGTATTTT
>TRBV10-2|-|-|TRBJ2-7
CASSARRGTAYEQYF
TGCGCCAGCAGTGCCAGGAGAGGTACAGCCTACGAGCAGTACTTC
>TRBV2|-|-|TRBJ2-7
CASSVGRSYEQYF
TGTGCCAGCAGTGTAGGACGGAGCTACGAGCAGTACTTC
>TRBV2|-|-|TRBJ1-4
CASSSMNEKLFF
TGTGCCAGCAGTAGCATGAATGAAAAACTGTTTTTT
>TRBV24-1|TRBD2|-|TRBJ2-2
CATSAGLAGQNTGELFF
TGTGCCACCAGTGCAGGACTAGCGGGACAGAACACCGGGGAGCTGTTTTTT
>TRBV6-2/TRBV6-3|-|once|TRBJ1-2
CASSYSASQGFFYGYTF
TGTGCCAGCAGTTACTCCGCGTCACAGGGTTTTTTCTATGGCTACACCTTC
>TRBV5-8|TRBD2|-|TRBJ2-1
CASSIRTSGSYNEQFF
TGTGCCAGCAGCATACGGACTAGCGGGAGCTACAATGAGCAGTTCTTC
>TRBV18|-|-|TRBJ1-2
CASSRGSREDYGYTF
TGTGCCAGCTCACGGGGGAGCAGGGAGGACTATGGCTACACCTTC
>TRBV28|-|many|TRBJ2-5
CASSLSPETQYF
TGTGCCAGCAGTTTATCTCCGGAAACCCAGTACTTC
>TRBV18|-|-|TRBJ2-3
CASSPPAGSTDTQYF
TGTGCCAGCTCACCACCTGCGGGAAGCACAGATACGCAGTATTTT
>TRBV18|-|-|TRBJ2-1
CASSSGSSYNEQFF
TGTGCCAGCTCATCGGGGAGCTCCTACAATGAGCAGTTCTTC
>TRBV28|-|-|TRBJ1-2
CASSKGVGGYGYTF
TGTGCCAGCAGTAAAGGGGTGGGAGGGTATGGCTACACCTTC
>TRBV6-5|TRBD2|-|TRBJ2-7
CASRTSGRVGEQYF
TGTGCCAGCCGGACTAGCGGGAGGGTAGGTGAGCAGTACTTC
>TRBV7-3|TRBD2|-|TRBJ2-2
CASSLRSGSSGELFF
TGTGCCAGCAGCTTAAGGAGCGGGAGTTCCGGGGAGCTGTTTTTT
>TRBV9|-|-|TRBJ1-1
CASSVQGNTEAFF
TGTGCCAGCAGCGTACAGGGGAACACTGAAGCTTTCTTT
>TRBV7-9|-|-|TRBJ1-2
CASSLLRAGGYTF
TGTGCCAGCAGCTTGTTACGGGCGGGCGGCTACACCTTC
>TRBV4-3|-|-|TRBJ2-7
CASSQDRFYEQYF
TGCGCCAGCAGCCAAGATAGGTTCTACGAGCAGTACTTC
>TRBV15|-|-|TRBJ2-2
CATSRDRGNTGELFF
TGTGCCACCAGCAGAGATAGGGGGAACACCGGGGAGCTGTTTTTT
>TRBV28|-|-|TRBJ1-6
CASSSETGFNSPLHF
TGTGCCAGCAGTTCGGAAACAGGGTTCAATTCACCCCTCCACTTT
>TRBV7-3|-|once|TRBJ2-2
CASSFGGELFF
TGTGCCAGCAGCTTTGGCGGGGAGCTGTTTTTT
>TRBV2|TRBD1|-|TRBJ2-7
CASNSVDRGIYEQYF
TGTGCCAGCAACTCCGTAGACAGGGGGATCTACGAGCAGTACTTC